This is a list of T cell receptor beta chains from one sample in a study of beta chain features in type 1 diabetes. Libraries were prepared by immunoSEQ multiplex PCR; TCRdb keeps only in-frame clonotypes and omits some of them. The profile covers 240,000 or so clones, with roughly 14% appearing a single time and approximately 0.018% taken by the ten largest. Material for sequencing was naive CD4+ T cells from blood. Source of these receptors: a young man with type 1 diabetes. CDR3s include the opening cysteine and the closing phenylalanine or tryptophan. A D gene is named only where the DNA matches it firmly. For some rows the clone size is stated as once, few or many, or as a class when expanded; others skip it.

CDR3 DNA	CDR3 protein	J gene	clone size	D gene	V gene
TGTGCCTACCGGCAGGGGACCCTAGCTAACTATGGCTACACCTTC	CAYRQGTLANYGYTF	TRBJ1-2	-	-	TRBV30
TGTGCCTGGAAAGGCGGGCTAGCGGGACCCTACGAGCAGTACTTC	CAWKGGLAGPYEQYF	TRBJ2-7	-	TRBD2	TRBV30
TGTGCCATCAGTGGGCTAGAATGGAATGAGCAGTTCTTC	CAISGLEWNEQFF	TRBJ2-1	few	-	TRBV10-3
TGTGCCAGCAGCTTGCCCGCAGGCTACTATGGCTACACCTTC	CASSLPAGYYGYTF	TRBJ1-2	-	-	TRBV5-4
TGTGCCAGCAGCTTAGAATCTGGCGGGGGCAATGAGCAGTTCTTC	CASSLESGGGNEQFF	TRBJ2-1	-	TRBD2	TRBV7-9
TGTGCCAGCTCTCCCGGGACAGGGGAATCACCCCTCCACTTT	CASSPGTGESPLHF	TRBJ1-6	-	TRBD1	TRBV18
TGCGCCAGCAGCCAAGATTCACAGGGGAGGACCTACAATGAGCAGTTCTTC	CASSQDSQGRTYNEQFF	TRBJ2-1	-	-	TRBV4-1
TGTGCCAGCTCACCCGGCGGGACAGGGGGGGCCAATGAGCAGTTCTTC	CASSPGGTGGANEQFF	TRBJ2-1	-	TRBD1	TRBV18
TGTGCCACCAGCAGGGGAACTAGCGGGAGGTACAATGAGCAGTTCTTC	CATSRGTSGRYNEQFF	TRBJ2-1	few	TRBD2	TRBV15
TGTGCCAGCTCAACAGGGGGGGATCAGCCCCAGCATTTT	CASSTGGDQPQHF	TRBJ1-5	few	TRBD1	TRBV18
TGTGCCATCAGGAGAGGACTAGCGGGGTTCCAAGAGACCCAGTACTTC	CAIRRGLAGFQETQYF	TRBJ2-5	-	TRBD2	TRBV10-3
TGTGCCAGCAGGGGTAAACTCGCAGGGAATGAGCAGTTCTTC	CASRGKLAGNEQFF	TRBJ2-1	-	-	TRBV6-1
TGTGCCAGCAGGGCCGGGACAGGGTTCGACACTGAAGCTTTCTTT	CASRAGTGFDTEAFF	TRBJ1-1	-	TRBD1	TRBV2
TGTGCCAGCAGTTTCCCCCCGGGACAGGGGGCAGGCGAGCAGTACTTC	CASSFPPGQGAGEQYF	TRBJ2-7	few	TRBD1	TRBV6-6
TGCGCCAGCAGCTCGGGACAGGGGCATCGCGAGCAGTACTTC	CASSSGQGHREQYF	TRBJ2-7	-	TRBD1	TRBV5-1
TGCAGCGTTGAGAAGGATGGGGGACTAGCGGGATTCAATGAGCAGTTCTTC	CSVEKDGGLAGFNEQFF	TRBJ2-1	-	TRBD2	TRBV29-1
TGCGCCAACAGCCCCTACCTCGGACAGGGAGGTTGGTATGGCTACACCTTC	CANSPYLGQGGWYGYTF	TRBJ1-2	-	TRBD1	TRBV4-1
TGTGCCAGCAGCTTCCAGGGAAGGTATGGCTACACCTTC	CASSFQGRYGYTF	TRBJ1-2	-	-	TRBV5-4
TGTGCCAGTGTATTACTTGGGGCCAATCAGCCCCAGCATTTT	CASVLLGANQPQHF	TRBJ1-5	-	-	TRBV19
TGTGCCAGCAGCCGAATCAGGATTTTTAGCTCCTACAATGAGCAGTTCTTC	CASSRIRIFSSYNEQFF	TRBJ2-1	-	-	TRBV28